These 29 T cell receptor beta chains were sequenced from one sample in a study of a mutant IDH1 vaccine in newly diagnosed glioma. Their cognate antigens are unknown. Sequencing was performed with immunoSEQ multiplex PCR; in TCRdb, only in-frame clones are kept and a portion is missing. Here the sample spans tens of thousands of clones, roughly nine tenths being singletons. The time point was: week 11, during vaccination. Doses comprised 300 ug of mutant IDH1 20-mer peptide each, plus topical imiquimod. This material consisted of PBMCs, taken from a glioma patient whose treatment included an IDH1 peptide vaccine. The receptors derive from a man in his fifties or sixties with glioma.

The chain links TRBV18 to TRBJ1-2, with a tentative D call TRBD1 (5 bases). The CDR3 covers 13 residues. Germline assignment: CDR1 KGHSH and CDR2 LQKENI. V dropped 2 bases and J dropped 6 bases, with 10 bases sitting between them. CDR3 nucleotides: TGTGCCAGCTCACCAGCGGCAGGGAATGGCTACACCTTC. This sequence encodes CASSPAAGNGYTF.

This clone was picked up one time. The V gene is TRBV6-5, the J gene TRBJ1-1; TRBD1 matches 7 bases. This CDR3 spans 13 amino acids. Losses at the gene ends were 6 bases for V and 4 bases for J; bases not matched to a gene: 5. Germline V lookup: CDR1 MNHEY, CDR2 SVGAGI. The CDR3 loop is CASRGTAVTEAFF. DNA for the CDR3: TGTGCCAGCAGGGGGACAGCCGTCACTGAAGCTTTCTTT.

CDR3 region: CASSFERRGYGYTF. CDR3 DNA: TGTGCCAGCAGTTTCGAAAGGAGGGGCTATGGCTACACCTTC. The V and J genes are TRBV27 and TRBJ1-2; weak D call: TRBD1 (5 bases). Trimming shortened V by 3 bases and J by 4 bases, and 12 bases separated the two germline ends. CDR1 MNHEY and CDR2 SMNVEV come from the germline V gene (reference sequence). This CDR3 is 14 amino acids long.

The V call is TRBV30, the J call TRBJ2-7; the match to TRBD1 covers 12 bases. This CDR3 spans 15 amino acids. V lost 0 bases to trimming and J lost 6 bases; unmatched junction nucleotides: 6. CDR1 GTSNPN and CDR2 SVGIG come from the germline V gene (reference sequence). The CDR3 reads CAWSVLGQGASEQYF. The CDR3 DNA follows: TGTGCCTGGAGTGTACTGGGACAGGGGGCCTCCGAGCAGTACTTC.

Only a few counts were recorded for this clone. This chain links TRBV30 with TRBJ2-7, with D unresolved. The CDR3 is 12 residues long. Between the trimmed V and J ends, which lost 4 bases and 7 bases, there was a span of 14 bases. The germline gives CDR1 GTSNPN, CDR2 SVGIG (reference sequence). CDR3 in amino acids: CAWTHRAQEQYF. CDR3 nucleotides: TGTGCCTGGACCCACCGGGCGCAGGAGCAGTACTTC.

There are a few counts of this clone. This chain links TRBV30 with TRBJ2-2; D gene uncertain. Trimming stripped 3 bases from V and 0 bases from J, with 5 bases between. Germline V gives CDR1 GTSNPN, CDR2 SVGIG (reference sequence). The CDR3 spans 13 residues. CDR3: CAWSSSNTGELFF. CDR3 DNA sequence: TGTGCCTGGAGCTCCTCGAACACCGGGGAGCTGTTTTTT.

This chain joins TRBV7-9 and TRBJ1-1, with TRBD1 as a possible D gene (5 bases). Deletions cut 1 base from V and 2 bases from J, with 11 bases between. Germline CDR1 and CDR2: SEHNR and FQNEAQ (reference sequence). CDR3 length: 15 residues. CDR3 amino acids: CASSLVEGTNTEAFF. The CDR3 coding sequence is TGTGCCAGCAGCTTAGTTGAGGGGACCAACACTGAAGCTTTCTTT.

The chain has TRBV7-9 and TRBJ1-1, with TRBD1 identical over 11 bases. The CDR3 contains 16 residues. V was pared by 5 bases and J by 3 bases, with 8 bases of the junction left unmatched. Germline V lookup: CDR1 SEHNR, CDR2 FQNEAQ (reference sequence). In DNA, the CDR3 is TGTGCCAGCAGCCCCCCGGACAGGGGGCGAGACACTGAAGCTTTCTTT. It encodes CASSPPDRGRDTEAFF.

The rearrangement joins TRBV4-2 to TRBJ2-1, with D unclear. The CDR3 spans 19 residues. Trimming removed 0 bases from V and 0 bases from J, with 18 bases in between. CDR1 LGHNA and CDR2 YNFKEQ come from the germline V gene. CDR3 in amino acids: CASSQDPLLLGSSYNEQFF. The CDR3, as DNA: TGTGCCAGCAGCCAAGACCCCTTGTTATTGGGAAGCTCCTACAATGAGCAGTTCTTC.

The chain employs TRBV10-1 and TRBJ1-5; TRBD1 is a possible D gene (5 bases). Germline CDR1 is WNHNN and CDR2 is SYGVQD (reference sequence). With 8 bases removed from V and 4 bases from J, the gap between germline ends came to 12 bases. This CDR3 region has 13 residues. CDR3 region: CASQQAFNQPQHF. The CDR3 DNA reads as TGCGCCAGCCAACAGGCTTTTAATCAGCCCCAGCATTTT.

The V gene is TRBV18, the J gene TRBJ1-6; 7 bases agree with TRBD1. V lost 3 bases and J lost 5; bases outside the gene matches: 7. The length of the CDR3 is 16 residues. Looked up from germline, CDR1 is KGHSH and CDR2 is LQKENI. CDR3 sequence reads: CASSPQTGSNNSPLHF. CDR3 bases: TGTGCCAGCTCACCCCAGACAGGGAGTAATAATTCACCCCTCCACTTT. The full variable domain, in which reference TRBV18 and TRBJ1-6 provide the parts outside the CDR3, is NAGVMQNPRHLVRRRGQEARLRCSPMKGHSHVYWYRQLPEEGLKFMVYLQKENIIDESGMPKERFSAEFPKEGPSILRIQQVVRGDSAAYFCASSPQTGSNNSPLHFGNGTRLTVT.

The CDR3 sequence is CASRGWTADTEAFF. DNA of the CDR3: TGTGCCAGCAGGGGTTGGACGGCGGACACTGAAGCTTTCTTT. This rearrangement joins TRBV7-8 to TRBJ1-1; D ambiguous. V was clipped by 6 bases and J by 3 bases, with 14 bases between them. This CDR3 is 14 amino acids long. Germline V CDR1 and CDR2: SGHVS, FQNEAQ.

Worth noting for this clone: Distinct nucleotide sequences in the sample also encode this CDR3. The chain is built from TRBV11-2 and TRBJ2-7; D possibly corresponds to TRBD2 (6 bases). The CDR3 length is 14 residues. V was trimmed by 3 bases and J by 3 bases, leaving 12 bases between them. Germline V gene sequence: CDR1 SGHAT, CDR2 FQNNGV. The CDR3 protein is CASSLGQGGYEQYF. The DNA of the CDR3 is TGTGCCAGCAGCTTGGGCCAGGGAGGCTACGAGCAGTACTTC.

The V gene is TRBV9, the J gene TRBJ1-2, with 12 positions matching TRBD1. CDR3 length: 15 residues. In germline, CDR1 is SGDLS, CDR2 YYNGEE. The ends lost 3 bases at V and 2 bases at J; junction bases unmatched: 2. Written as DNA, the CDR3 is TGTGCCAGCAGCGCAGGGACAGGGGGCAACTATGGCTACACCTTC. Translated, it gives CASSAGTGGNYGYTF.

This clone was seen once. The chain employs TRBV21-1 and TRBJ2-7; no check of the table's D call, TRBD2, against the DNA was made. TRBV21-1 is listed as a pseudogene. This CDR3 is 15 amino acids long. The DNA for the CDR3 is TGTGCCAGCAGCAAAGCGCGGCGGGATAGCTACGAGCAGTACTTC. This gives the protein CASSKARRDSYEQYF.

This chain joins TRBV4-3 and TRBJ1-1, with D unresolved. Germline V gene lookup returns CDR1 LGHNA and CDR2 YSLEER. With 0 bases removed from V and 4 bases from J, the gap between germline ends came to 12 bases. This CDR3 is 15 amino acids long. The CDR3 reads CASSQDRIMSTEAFF. In DNA, the CDR3 is TGCGCCAGCAGCCAAGACCGGATTATGAGCACTGAAGCTTTCTTT.

This clone was detected once. The V gene is TRBV4-3, the J gene TRBJ2-1; TRBD2 matches at 10 bases. V gave up 1 base and J gave up 4 bases; unmatched junction bases: 1. CDR1 is LGHNA and CDR2 is YSLEER in the germline V gene. The CDR3 has 15 residues. As DNA, the CDR3 is TGCGCCAGCAGCCAAGCTAGCGGGGGTTACAATGAGCAGTTCTTC. It translates to CASSQASGGYNEQFF.

The chain joins TRBV5-4 to TRBJ2-7; possibly TRBD1 for D (6 bases). Looked up from germline, CDR1 is SGHNT and CDR2 is YYREEE (reference sequence). Trimming removed 3 bases at V and 2 bases at J, with 12 bases between. CDR3 length: 14 residues. In DNA, the CDR3 is TGTGCCAGCAGCTCTAGACAGGCTACCTACGAGCAGTACTTC. It codes for CASSSRQATYEQYF.

This sequence joins TRBV7-2 and TRBJ1-1; no clear D gene. The germline CDR1 and CDR2 sequences are SGHTA and FQGNSA. CDR3 length: 13 amino acids. Trimming stripped 2 bases from V and 3 bases from J, with 7 bases between. The CDR3 bases are TGTGCCAGCAGCTTACAAGGCTACACTGAAGCTTTCTTT. This translates into CASSLQGYTEAFF.

This clone was observed once. This chain connects TRBV28 to TRBJ1-5, with 9 bases lining up with TRBD1. Germline V lookup: CDR1 MDHEN, CDR2 SYDVKM. V shed 5 bases and J 7 bases; nucleotides not matched to a gene: 9. There are 15 residues in the CDR3. As DNA, the CDR3 is TGTGCCAGCAGTCCACGAGGGACAGGGCACCAGCCCCAGCATTTT. It is translated as CASSPRGTGHQPQHF.

This chain connects TRBV11-2 to TRBJ1-2, with D tentatively TRBD1 (5 bases). Germline loops: CDR1 SGHAT, CDR2 FQNNGV. Trimming removed 0 bases at V and 7 bases at J, with 12 bases between. The CDR3 extends over 14 amino acids. CDR3 coding DNA: TGTGCCAGCAGCTTAGAACGGGGGATGGGTGGCTACACCTTC. Its translation is CASSLERGMGGYTF.

The chain has TRBV6-5 and TRBJ1-4, with 8 bases fitting TRBD1. The trim removed 5 bases at V and 7 bases at J, leaving 9 bases unmatched. Germline V gene lookup returns CDR1 MNHEY and CDR2 SVGAGI. The CDR3 covers 15 residues. CDR3 DNA sequence: TGTGCCAGCAGTCGATGGACAGGGTTGGGTGAAAAACTGTTTTTT. It encodes CASSRWTGLGEKLFF.

J is TRBJ2-2 and V is TRBV7-2, with D perhaps TRBD2 (6 bases). V was cut by 6 bases and J by 5 bases, with 19 bases left in between. CDR1 is SGHTA and CDR2 is FQGNSA in the germline V gene. The CDR3 covers 16 residues. The CDR3 DNA follows: TGTGCCAGCAGAGCAACGGAGGGATGGGAAACCGGGGAGCTGTTTTTT. It translates to CASRATEGWETGELFF.

This clone occurred once. The chain uses TRBV11-2 and TRBJ2-7, with D perhaps matching TRBD2 (6 bases). This CDR3 contains 14 residues. V shed 11 bases and J shed 6 bases, with 23 bases lying between them. Germline V CDR1 and CDR2: SGHAT, FQNNGV. CDR3 protein: CAQGGPRAGGEQYF. CDR3 nucleotide sequence: TGTGCCCAGGGAGGCCCTCGGGCCGGGGGCGAGCAGTACTTC.

V gene TRBV5-1 combines with J gene TRBJ1-4; the D gene is possibly TRBD1 (5 bases). Germline CDR1 reads SGHRS; CDR2 reads YFSETQ. This CDR3 is 14 amino acids long. V lost 4 bases and J lost 7, with 14 bases in between. CDR3 protein: CASSLDPGREKLFF. The CDR3 nucleotides read TGCGCCAGCAGCCTGGACCCGGGGCGTGAAAAACTGTTTTTT.

The genes are TRBV9 and TRBJ1-2, with D tentatively TRBD1 (5 bases). The length of the CDR3 is 13 residues. Germline CDR1 and CDR2: SGDLS and YYNGEE. The ends were cut back, 5 bases at V and 4 bases at J, with 12 bases in the middle. The CDR3 reads CASSGGFGYGYTF. The CDR3 region has the DNA TGTGCCAGCAGTGGGGGATTTGGCTATGGCTACACCTTC.

This rearrangement joins TRBV19 to TRBJ1-1; D remains unclear. This CDR3 contains 15 residues. Trimming cost V 3 bases and J 0 bases, with 11 bases left between them. Germline-derived CDR1 and CDR2 are LNHDA and SQIVND (reference sequence). DNA of the CDR3: TGTGCCAGTAGTATCAGCTGGGTTATGAACACTGAAGCTTTCTTT. Its protein product is CASSISWVMNTEAFF.

The CDR3 protein is CASSVVGGGGTDTQYF. The CDR3 DNA is TGTGCCAGCAGCGTAGTCGGGGGCGGGGGCACAGATACGCAGTATTTT. The gene calls are TRBV9 and TRBJ2-3; D is tentatively TRBD1 or TRBD2 (6 bases each). Per germline, CDR1 SGDLS and CDR2 YYNGEE. This CDR3 spans 16 amino acids. Trimming pared 0 bases from V and 1 base from J, leaving 12 bases between.

CDR3 residues: CASSSASGSTSSYNEQFF. DNA for the CDR3: TGTGCCAGCAGCTCTGCTAGCGGGAGTACTTCCTCCTACAATGAGCAGTTCTTC. V is TRBV7-9 and J is TRBJ2-1; 10 nucleotides line up with TRBD2. This CDR3 is built from 18 residues. Germline CDR1 SEHNR, CDR2 FQNEAQ (reference sequence). V gave up 4 bases and J gave up 0 bases; unmatched junction bases: 9.